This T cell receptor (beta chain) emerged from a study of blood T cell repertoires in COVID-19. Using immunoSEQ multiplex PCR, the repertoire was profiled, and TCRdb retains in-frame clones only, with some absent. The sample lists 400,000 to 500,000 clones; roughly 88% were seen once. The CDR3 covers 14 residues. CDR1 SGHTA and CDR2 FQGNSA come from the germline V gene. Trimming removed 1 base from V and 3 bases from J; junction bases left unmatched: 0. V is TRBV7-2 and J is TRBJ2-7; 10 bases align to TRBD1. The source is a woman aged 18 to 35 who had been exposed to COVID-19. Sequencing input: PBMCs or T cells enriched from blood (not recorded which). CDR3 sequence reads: CASSLGDRGYEQYF. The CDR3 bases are TGTGCCAGCAGCTTAGGGGACAGGGGCTACGAGCAGTACTTC.